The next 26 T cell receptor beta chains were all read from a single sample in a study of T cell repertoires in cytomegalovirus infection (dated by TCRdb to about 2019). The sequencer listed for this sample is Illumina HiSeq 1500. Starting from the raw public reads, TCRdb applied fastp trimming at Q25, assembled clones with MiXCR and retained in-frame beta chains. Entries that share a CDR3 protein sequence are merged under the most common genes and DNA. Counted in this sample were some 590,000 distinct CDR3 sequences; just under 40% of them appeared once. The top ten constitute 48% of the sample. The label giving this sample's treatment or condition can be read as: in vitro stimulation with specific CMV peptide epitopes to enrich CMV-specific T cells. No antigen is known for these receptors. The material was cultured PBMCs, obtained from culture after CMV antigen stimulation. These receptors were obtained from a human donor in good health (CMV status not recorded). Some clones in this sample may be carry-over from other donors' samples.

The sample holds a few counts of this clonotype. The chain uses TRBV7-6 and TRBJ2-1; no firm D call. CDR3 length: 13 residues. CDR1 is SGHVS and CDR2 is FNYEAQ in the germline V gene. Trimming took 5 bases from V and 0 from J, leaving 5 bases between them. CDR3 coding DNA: TGTGCCAGCAGCGCCCTCTCCTACAATGAGCAGTTCTTC. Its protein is CASSALSYNEQFF.

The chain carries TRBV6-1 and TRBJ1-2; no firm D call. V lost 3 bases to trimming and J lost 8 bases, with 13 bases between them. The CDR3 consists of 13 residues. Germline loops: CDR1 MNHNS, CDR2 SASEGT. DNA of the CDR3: TGTGCCAGCAGTGATTCCCATAGACTCGGCTACACCTTC. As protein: CASSDSHRLGYTF.

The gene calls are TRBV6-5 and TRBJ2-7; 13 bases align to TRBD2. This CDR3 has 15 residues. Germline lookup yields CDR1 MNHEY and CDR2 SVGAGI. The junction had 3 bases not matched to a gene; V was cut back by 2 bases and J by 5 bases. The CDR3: CASSYGLAGVDEQYF. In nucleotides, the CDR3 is TGTGCCAGCAGTTACGGACTAGCGGGGGTGGACGAGCAGTACTTC.

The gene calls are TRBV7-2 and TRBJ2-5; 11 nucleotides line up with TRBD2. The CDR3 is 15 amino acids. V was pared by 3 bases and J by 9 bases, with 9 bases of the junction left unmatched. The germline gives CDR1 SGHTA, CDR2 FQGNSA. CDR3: CASSLGTSGTGAQYF. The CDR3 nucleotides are TGTGCCAGCAGCTTGGGGACTAGCGGTACGGGGGCCCAGTACTTC. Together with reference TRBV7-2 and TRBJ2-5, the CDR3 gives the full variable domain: GAGVSQSPSNKVTEKGKDVELRCDPISGHTALYWYRQSLGQGLEFLIYFQGNSAPDKSGLPSDRFSAERTGGSVSTLTIQRTQQEDSAVYLCASSLGTSGTGAQYFGPGTRLLVL.

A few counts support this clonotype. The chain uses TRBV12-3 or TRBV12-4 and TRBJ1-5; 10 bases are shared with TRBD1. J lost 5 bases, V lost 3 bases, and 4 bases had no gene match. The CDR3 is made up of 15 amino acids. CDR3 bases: TGTGCCAGCAGTTTCGAGACAGGGGGCGATCAGCCCCAGCATTTT. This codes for CASSFETGGDQPQHF.

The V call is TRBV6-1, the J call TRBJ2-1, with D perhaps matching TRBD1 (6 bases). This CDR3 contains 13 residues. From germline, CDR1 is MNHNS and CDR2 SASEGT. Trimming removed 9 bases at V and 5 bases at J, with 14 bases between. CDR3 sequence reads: CASRRTGNNEQFF. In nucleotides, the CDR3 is TGTGCCAGTAGGCGAACAGGGAACAATGAGCAGTTCTTC.

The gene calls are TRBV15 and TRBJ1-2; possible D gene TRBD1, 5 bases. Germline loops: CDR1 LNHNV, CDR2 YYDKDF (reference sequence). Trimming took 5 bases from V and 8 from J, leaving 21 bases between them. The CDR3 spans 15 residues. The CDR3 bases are TGTGCCACCAGCCCGAGGTCGCGGAACGAGGGGGGCTACACCTTC. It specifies CATSPRSRNEGGYTF.

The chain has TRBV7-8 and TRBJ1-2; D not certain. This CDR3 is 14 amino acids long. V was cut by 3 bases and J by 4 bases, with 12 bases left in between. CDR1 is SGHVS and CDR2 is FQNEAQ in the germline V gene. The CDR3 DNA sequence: TGTGCCAGCAGCTTCCTCGAGACCGGCTATGGCTACACCTTC. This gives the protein CASSFLETGYGYTF.

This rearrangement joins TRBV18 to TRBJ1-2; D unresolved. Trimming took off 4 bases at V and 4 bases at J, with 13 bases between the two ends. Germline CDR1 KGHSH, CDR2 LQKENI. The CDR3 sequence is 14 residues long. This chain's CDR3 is CASSLGGPLYGYTF. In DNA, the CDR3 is TGTGCCAGCTCACTCGGAGGACCACTCTATGGCTACACCTTC.

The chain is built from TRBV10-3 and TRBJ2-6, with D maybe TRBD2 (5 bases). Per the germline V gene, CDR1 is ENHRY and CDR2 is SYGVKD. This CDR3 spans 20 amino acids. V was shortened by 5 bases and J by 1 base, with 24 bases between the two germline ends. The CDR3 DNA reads TGTGCCATCAGTACCCTCCCTGGGGAGCGAGGCCGATCTGGGGCCAACGTCCTGACTTTC. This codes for CAISTLPGERGRSGANVLTF.

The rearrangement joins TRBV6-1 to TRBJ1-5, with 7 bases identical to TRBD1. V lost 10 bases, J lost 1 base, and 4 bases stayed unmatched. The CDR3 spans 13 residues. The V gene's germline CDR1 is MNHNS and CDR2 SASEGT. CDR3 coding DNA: TGTGCCACCACGGGACAGAGCAATCAGCCCCAGCATTTT. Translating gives CATTGQSNQPQHF.

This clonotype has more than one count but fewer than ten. CDR3 sequence reads: CATGGYNEQFF. CDR3 sequence (DNA): TGTGCCACCGGGGGGTACAATGAGCAGTTCTTC. The chain couples TRBV24-1 to TRBJ2-1, with D possibly matching TRBD2 (6 bases). The CDR3 is made up of 11 amino acids. The ends were cut back, 9 bases at V and 4 bases at J, with 6 bases in the middle. Germline CDR1 and CDR2: KGHDR and SFDVKD.

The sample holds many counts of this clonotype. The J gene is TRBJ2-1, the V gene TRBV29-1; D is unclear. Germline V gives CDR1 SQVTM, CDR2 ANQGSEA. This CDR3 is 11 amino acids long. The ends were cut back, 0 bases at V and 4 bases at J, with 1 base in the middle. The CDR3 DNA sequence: TGCAGCGTTGAAGAGTACAATGAGCAGTTCTTC. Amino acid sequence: CSVEEYNEQFF.

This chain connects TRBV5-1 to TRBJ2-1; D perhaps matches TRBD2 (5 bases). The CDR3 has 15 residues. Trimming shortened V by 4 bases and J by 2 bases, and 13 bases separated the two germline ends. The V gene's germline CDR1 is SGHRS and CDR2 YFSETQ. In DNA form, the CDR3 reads TGCGCCAGCAGCGCGGGTAGAAGCGCCTACAATGAGCAGTTCTTC. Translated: CASSAGRSAYNEQFF.

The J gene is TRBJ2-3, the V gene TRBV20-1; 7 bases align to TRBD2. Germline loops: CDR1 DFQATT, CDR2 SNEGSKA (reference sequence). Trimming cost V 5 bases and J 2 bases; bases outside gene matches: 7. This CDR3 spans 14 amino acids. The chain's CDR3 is CSADPSGATDTQYF. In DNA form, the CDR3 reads TGCAGTGCTGATCCCAGCGGGGCCACAGATACGCAGTATTTT.

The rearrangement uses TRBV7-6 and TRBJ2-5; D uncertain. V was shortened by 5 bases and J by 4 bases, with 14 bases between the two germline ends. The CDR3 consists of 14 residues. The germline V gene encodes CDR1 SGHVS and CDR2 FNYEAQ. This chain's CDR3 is CASSALLFAETQYF. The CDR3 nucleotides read TGTGCCAGCAGCGCCCTACTGTTTGCAGAGACCCAGTACTTC. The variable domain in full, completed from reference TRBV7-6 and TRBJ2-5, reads GAGVSQSPRYKVTKRGQDVALRCDPISGHVSLYWYRQALGQGPEFLTYFNYEAQQDKSGLPNDRFSAERPEGSISTLTIQRTEQRDSAMYRCASSALLFAETQYFGPGTRLLVL.

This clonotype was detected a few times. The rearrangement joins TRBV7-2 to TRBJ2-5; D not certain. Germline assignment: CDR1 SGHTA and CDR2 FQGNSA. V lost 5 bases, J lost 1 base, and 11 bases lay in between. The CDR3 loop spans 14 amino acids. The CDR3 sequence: CASSPSRSQETQYF. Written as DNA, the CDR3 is TGTGCCAGCAGCCCCAGTAGGAGCCAAGAGACCCAGTACTTC.

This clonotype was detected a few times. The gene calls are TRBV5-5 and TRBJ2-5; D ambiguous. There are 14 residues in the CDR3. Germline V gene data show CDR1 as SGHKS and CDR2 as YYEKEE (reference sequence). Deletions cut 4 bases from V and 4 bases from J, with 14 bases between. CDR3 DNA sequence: TGTGCCAGCAGCAGCGTCGTGGGTGGAGAGACCCAGTACTTC. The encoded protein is CASSSVVGGETQYF. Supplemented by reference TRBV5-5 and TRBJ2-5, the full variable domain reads DAGVTQSPTHLIKTRGQQVTLRCSPISGHKSVSWYQQVLGQGPQFIFQYYEKEERGRGNFPDRFSARQFPNYSSELNVNALLLGDSALYLCASSSVVGGETQYFGPGTRLLVL.

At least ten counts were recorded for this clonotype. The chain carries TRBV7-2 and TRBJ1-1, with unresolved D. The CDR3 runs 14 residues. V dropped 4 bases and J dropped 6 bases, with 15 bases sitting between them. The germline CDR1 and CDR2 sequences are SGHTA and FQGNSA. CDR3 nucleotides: TGTGCCAGCAGCTATTTCCATAGGGCTCCTGAAGCTTTCTTT. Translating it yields CASSYFHRAPEAFF.

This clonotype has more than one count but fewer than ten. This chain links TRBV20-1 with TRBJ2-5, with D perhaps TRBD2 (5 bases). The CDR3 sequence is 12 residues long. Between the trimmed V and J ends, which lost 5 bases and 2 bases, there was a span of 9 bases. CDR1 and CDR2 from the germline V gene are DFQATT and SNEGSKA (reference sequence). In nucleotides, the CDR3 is TGCAGTGCTTTACTAGTTCAAGAGACCCAGTACTTC. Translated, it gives CSALLVQETQYF.

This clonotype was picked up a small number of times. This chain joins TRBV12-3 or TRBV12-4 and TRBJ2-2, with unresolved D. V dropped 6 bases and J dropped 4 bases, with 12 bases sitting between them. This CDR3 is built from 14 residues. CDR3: CASSPRHFTGELFF. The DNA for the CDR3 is TGTGCCAGCAGCCCCCGACATTTCACCGGGGAGCTGTTTTTT.

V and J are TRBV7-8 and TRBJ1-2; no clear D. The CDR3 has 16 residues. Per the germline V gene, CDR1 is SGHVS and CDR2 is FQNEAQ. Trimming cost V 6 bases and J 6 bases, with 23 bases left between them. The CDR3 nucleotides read TGTGCCAGCAGTAACACCGAGGGAGGCGGACCTGATGGCTACACCTTC. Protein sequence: CASSNTEGGGPDGYTF.

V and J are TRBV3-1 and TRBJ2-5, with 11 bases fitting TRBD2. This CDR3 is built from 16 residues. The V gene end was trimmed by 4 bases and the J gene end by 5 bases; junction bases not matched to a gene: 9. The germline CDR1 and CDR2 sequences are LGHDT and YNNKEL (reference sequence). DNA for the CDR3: TGTGCCAGCAGCCCCCCGGGACTAGCGGTTTGGGAGACCCAGTACTTC. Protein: CASSPPGLAVWETQYF.

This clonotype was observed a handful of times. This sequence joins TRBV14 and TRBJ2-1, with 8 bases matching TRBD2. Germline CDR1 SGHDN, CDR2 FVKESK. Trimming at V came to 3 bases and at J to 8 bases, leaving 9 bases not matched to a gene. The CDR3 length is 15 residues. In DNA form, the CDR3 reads TGTGCCAGCAGCCAGGAAGCGGGAGAGATATATGAGCAGTTCTTC. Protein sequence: CASSQEAGEIYEQFF.

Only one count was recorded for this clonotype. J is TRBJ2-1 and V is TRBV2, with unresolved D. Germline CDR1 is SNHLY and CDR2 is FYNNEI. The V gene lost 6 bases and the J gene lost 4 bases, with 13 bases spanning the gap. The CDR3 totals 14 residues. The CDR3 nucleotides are TGTGCCAGCAGGGTCCTCATGGGATACAATGAGCAGTTCTTC. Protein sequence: CASRVLMGYNEQFF.

This CDR3 reads CASSLVARNEQFF. Here the CDR3 DNA reads TGTGCCAGCAGCCTCGTGGCGCGCAATGAGCAGTTCTTC. The genes are TRBV12-3 or TRBV12-4 and TRBJ2-1; no clear D gene. The V end lost 6 bases, the J end lost 6 bases, and 12 bases lay between the germline ends. The CDR3 extends over 13 amino acids.